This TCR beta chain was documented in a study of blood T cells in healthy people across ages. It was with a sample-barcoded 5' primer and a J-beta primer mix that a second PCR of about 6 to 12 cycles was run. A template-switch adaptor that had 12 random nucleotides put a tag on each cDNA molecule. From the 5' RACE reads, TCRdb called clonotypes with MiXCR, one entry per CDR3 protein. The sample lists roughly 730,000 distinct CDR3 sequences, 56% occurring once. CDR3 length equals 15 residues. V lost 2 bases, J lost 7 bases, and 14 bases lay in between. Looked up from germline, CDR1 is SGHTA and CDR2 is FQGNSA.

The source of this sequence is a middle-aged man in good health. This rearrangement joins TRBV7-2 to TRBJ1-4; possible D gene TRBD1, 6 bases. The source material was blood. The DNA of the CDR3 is TGTGCCAGCAGCTTAAAAGCAGGGGACGGTGAAAAACTGTTTTTT. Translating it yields CASSLKAGDGEKLFF.